This T cell receptor beta chain appears in the sequencing data of a study of beta chain features in type 1 diabetes. The overall study: On cell yields, gender and age, patients and healthy donors were similar. Study-wide findings and caveats: A potential PCR bias toward shorter templates would be equal in patient and control samples.

About this clone itself: Its antigen remains unknown.

All of the isolated RNA was reverse transcribed, so expressed TCRB transcripts were sequenced. Using immunoSEQ multiplex PCR, the repertoire was profiled, and TCRdb retains in-frame clones only, with some absent. The sample lists 200,000 to 250,000 clones; over 8.5% were seen once. The germline V gene has CDR1 LGHNA and CDR2 YNFKEQ. This CDR3 contains 16 residues. The germline V and J ends were trimmed by 0 bases and 3 bases, with 11 bases remaining between them. The clonotype comes from a woman in her late teens or twenties in good health. The chain carries TRBV4-2 and TRBJ2-2; possible D gene TRBD1, 6 bases. The sequencing sample was made of naive CD4+ T cells from blood. The CDR3 DNA reads as TGTGCCAGCAGCCAAGATAGAGGGGGTCACACCGGGGAGCTGTTTTTT. Translated: CASSQDRGGHTGELFF.